The 19 T cell receptor beta chains listed next were all sequenced from one sample in a study of post-analysis software for immune sequencing data (dated by TCRdb to between 2014 and 2017). Results the study describes overall, beyond this receptor: Several TRBV segments, including TRBV5-6, TRBV5-1 and TRBV20-1, were significantly more frequent in patients than controls.

For these receptors, no antigen is known. Libraries came from PCR. Sequencing used an Illumina HiSeq 2500. Unique molecular identifiers were incorporated into TCR beta cDNA libraries to reduce PCR and sequencing biases. In-frame beta chains were kept once TCRdb had trimmed the public reads at Q25 with fastp and called clones with MiXCR. Merged by CDR3 protein, the rows form single entries marked with the most common genes and DNA. This sample holds about 540,000 distinct CDR3 sequences; around a third were observed only once. The top ten clones comprise 5% to 6% of the sample. Input material: blood. The receptors here all came from a girl under 18 with multiple sclerosis.

This clonotype was seen only a few times. The V and J genes are TRBV29-1 and TRBJ1-2; D is uncertain. CDR1 is SQVTM and CDR2 is ANQGSEA in the germline V gene. Trimming cost V 4 bases and J 4 bases, with 10 bases left between them. CDR3 length equals 12 residues. As DNA, the CDR3 is TGCAGCGTTGGAGGGTCGGGCTATGGCTACACCTTC. It yields the protein CSVGGSGYGYTF.

This chain uses TRBV5-1 with TRBJ2-6, with D unclear. Germline V gives CDR1 SGHRS, CDR2 YFSETQ. The CDR3 is 19 residues long. V dropped 0 bases and J dropped 4 bases, with 20 bases sitting between them. The CDR3 loop is CASSLVWASLASGANVLTF. The CDR3 nucleotides are TGCGCCAGCAGCTTGGTCTGGGCTTCCTTAGCTTCCGGGGCCAACGTCCTGACTTTC.

This clonotype was seen more than once but under ten times. The chain uses TRBV12-3 or TRBV12-4 and TRBJ1-2; D unclear. Trimming pared 5 bases from V and 8 bases from J, leaving 12 bases between. This CDR3 has 12 amino acids. CDR3 coding DNA: TGTGCCAGCAGTATCAACAGTATGGGCTACACCTTC. Translation gives CASSINSMGYTF.

The chain uses TRBV5-1 and TRBJ2-1, with 7 bases fitting TRBD1. Germline assignment: CDR1 SGHRS and CDR2 YFSETQ. This CDR3 has 15 amino acids. Germline trimming cut 0 bases from V and 4 bases from J; bases unmatched to any gene: 4. The CDR3 region is CASSLVGGLYNEQFF. As DNA, the CDR3 is TGCGCCAGCAGCTTGGTAGGGGGCTTATACAATGAGCAGTTCTTC.

This clonotype appeared a few times. The junction does not match germline at one end; this may be a read error. This sequence joins TRBV11-2 and TRBJ1-2, with D possibly TRBD1 on 5 matching bases. The CDR3 covers 16 residues. Germline V gives CDR1 SGHAT, CDR2 FQNNGV. CDR3 residues: CASSLGLQGLLSGHTF. The CDR3, as DNA: TGTGCCAGCAGCTTAGGACTCCAGGGTCTCCTTTCTGGCCACACCTTC.

The CDR3 reads CASSLALALGEQYF. In DNA form, the CDR3 reads TGTGCCAGCAGCTTAGCTTTAGCGTTGGGGGAGCAGTACTTC. The gene calls are TRBV11-2 and TRBJ2-7; perhaps TRBD2 as D (5 bases). The CDR3 is 14 amino acids. Germline V CDR1 and CDR2: SGHAT, FQNNGV. V lost 1 base and J lost 7, with 14 bases in between. Based on the CDR3 plus reference TRBV11-2 and TRBJ2-7, the full variable domain is EAGVAQSPRYKIIEKRQSVAFWCNPISGHATLYWYQQILGQGPKLLIQFQNNGVVDDSQLPKDRFSAERLKGVDSTLKIQPAKLEDSAVYLCASSLALALGEQYFGPGTRLTVT.

This rearrangement joins TRBV5-1 to TRBJ2-5; D is possibly TRBD2 (5 bases). V was cut by 0 bases and J by 5 bases, with 20 bases left in between. There are 17 residues in the CDR3. Germline V gene data show CDR1 as SGHRS and CDR2 as YFSETQ. CDR3 in amino acids: CASSLGSRLFSGETQYF. The CDR3 nucleotides are TGCGCCAGCAGCTTGGGCAGTCGCCTATTCTCGGGGGAGACCCAGTACTTC.

The chain carries TRBV6-5 and TRBJ2-1; D is unclear. The germline CDR1 and CDR2 sequences are MNHEY and SVGAGI. Between the trimmed V and J ends, which lost 7 bases and 7 bases, there was a span of 8 bases. This CDR3 has 11 residues. The CDR3 here is CASKTRNEQFF. CDR3 DNA: TGTGCCAGCAAAACAAGGAATGAGCAGTTCTTC.

This clonotype was counted a single time. The junction shows a germline mismatch at one end, possibly a read error. The chain is built from TRBV6-5 and TRBJ1-6; D unresolved. Germline CDR1 reads MNHEY; CDR2 reads SVGAGI. The CDR3 spans 15 residues. CDR3 in amino acids: CASSYSTGLMSPLHF. CDR3 DNA: TGTGCCAGTAGTTACTCGACGGGCCTCATGTCACCCCTCCACTTT.

V usage is TRBV11-2 and J usage is TRBJ2-7, with TRBD1 matching over 7 bases. The V and J ends lost 2 bases and 2 bases, in that order; junction bases with no gene match: 6. Germline CDR1 is SGHAT and CDR2 is FQNNGV. This CDR3 comprises 15 residues. Here the CDR3 reads CASSLNGQDPYEQYF. CDR3 DNA: TGTGCCAGCAGCTTAAATGGACAGGACCCCTACGAGCAGTACTTC.

This clonotype was detected only a few times. This chain links TRBV7-9 with TRBJ2-7; TRBD1 aligns across 7 bases. The CDR3 is 15 amino acids. Germline CDR1 reads SEHNR; CDR2 reads FQNEAQ (reference sequence). J lost 2 bases, V lost 7 bases, and 11 bases had no gene match. CDR3 residues: CASKFQGQGAYEQYF. The CDR3 coding sequence is TGTGCCAGCAAATTTCAAGGGCAGGGGGCCTACGAGCAGTACTTC. The full variable domain, completed using reference TRBV7-9 and TRBJ2-7, is DTGVSQNPRHKITKRGQNVTFRCDPISEHNRLYWYRQTLGQGPEFLTYFQNEAQLEKSRLLSDRFSAERPKGSFSTLEIQRTEQGDSAMYLCASKFQGQGAYEQYFGPGTRLTVT.

The sample holds a few counts of this clonotype. This sequence joins TRBV6-5 and TRBJ2-3; no definite D call. The V gene's germline CDR1 is MNHEY and CDR2 SVGAGI. The CDR3 is 13 residues long. V lost 5 bases and J 6 bases, leaving 12 bases between the germline ends. The CDR3 sequence: CASSRTPRDTQYF. The CDR3 region has the DNA TGTGCCAGCAGTCGCACCCCCCGGGATACGCAGTATTTT.

The chain joins TRBV7-3 to TRBJ1-2; D is perhaps TRBD1 (5 bases). The germline V and J ends were trimmed by 2 bases and 8 bases, with 21 bases remaining between them. CDR1 is SGHTA, CDR2 FQGTGA, per germline. The CDR3 totals 16 residues. CDR3: CASSLRGRGRAFGYTF. DNA of the CDR3: TGTGCCAGCAGCTTACGTGGGCGGGGCAGGGCTTTCGGCTACACCTTC. Full variable domain (outside the CDR3, taken from reference TRBV7-3 and TRBJ1-2): GAGVSQTPSNKVTEKGKYVELRCDPISGHTALYWYRQSLGQGPEFLIYFQGTGAADDSGLPNDRFFAVRPEGSVSTLKIQRTERGDSAVYLCASSLRGRGRAFGYTFGSGTRLTVV.

V gene TRBV10-3 combines with J gene TRBJ2-5; TRBD2 might be the D (6 bases). TRBJ2-7 explains the end of the DNA better; the J call may be wrong. CDR1 is ENHRY, CDR2 SYGVKD, per germline. The CDR3 length is 14 residues. The CDR3 sequence: CAISSNGGTYEQYF. CDR3 coding DNA: TGTGCCATCAGTAGCAATGGAGGGACCTACGAGCAGTACTTC.

The genes are TRBV7-6 and TRBJ1-2, with D unclear. Between the trimmed V and J ends, which lost 1 base and 4 bases, there was a span of 7 bases. This CDR3 has 13 amino acids. Per germline, CDR1 SGHVS and CDR2 FNYEAQ. As DNA, the CDR3 is TGTGCCAGCAGCTTAGACGGTGGCTATGGCTACACCTTC. Its protein product is CASSLDGGYGYTF.

The rearrangement links TRBV4-1 to TRBJ2-3; 9 bases agree with TRBD2. CDR1 is MGHRA and CDR2 is YSYEKL in the germline V gene. Unmatched junction bases numbered 10, after V lost 0 bases and J lost 3 bases. The CDR3 sequence is 18 residues long. CDR3 protein: CASSQEEGRGGRTDTQYF. CDR3 nucleotide sequence: TGCGCCAGCAGCCAAGAAGAAGGGCGGGGGGGAAGGACAGATACGCAGTATTTT.

This clonotype was picked up a small number of times. This chain joins TRBV29-1 and TRBJ2-7; no clear D gene. Germline V gives CDR1 SQVTM, CDR2 ANQGSEA. The CDR3 is 14 residues long. The V gene lost 6 bases and the J gene lost 4 bases, with 19 bases spanning the gap. CDR3 coding DNA: TGCAGCGTGACCATCCAAGGACCCTATTACGAGCAGTACTTC. Translation: CSVTIQGPYYEQYF.

This clonotype was observed a single time. The V call is TRBV7-2, the J call TRBJ2-3, with 9 bases identical to TRBD2. There are 16 residues in the CDR3. Trimming took 3 bases from V and 2 from J; bases not matched to a gene: 6. Germline V gene sequence: CDR1 SGHTA, CDR2 FQGNSA. The CDR3 spells CASSFSGLAITDTQYF. The CDR3 DNA reads TGTGCCAGCAGCTTCTCTGGACTAGCGATCACAGATACGCAGTATTTT.

The chain employs TRBV12-3 or TRBV12-4 and TRBJ2-5; 7 bases map to TRBD1. With V trimmed by 6 bases and J by 11 bases, 6 bases remained unmatched. The CDR3 loop spans 11 amino acids. This CDR3 is CASSTGTEQYF. Written as DNA, the CDR3 is TGTGCCAGCAGCACCGGGACAGAGCAGTACTTC.